A selection of T cell receptor beta chains follows, all from one sample in a study of T cell repertoires in cytomegalovirus infection. TCRdb processed the reads anew with MiXCR; each CDR3 protein has one entry. The sample includes about 250,000 distinct CDR3 sequences, 6.5% of them seen just once. The sequenced material came from PBMCs. These receptors all come from a human donor in good health (CMV status not recorded). Some clones in this sample may be carry-over from other donors' samples. The CDR3 runs from the conserved cysteine through the conserved F or W.

TRBJ2-5,TRBV6-4,CASSDSTRRKETQYF
TRBJ2-2,TRBV6-6,CASSYSVGGYTGELFF
TRBJ1-6,TRBV12-3/TRBV12-4,CASSLGIGQAGYSPLHF
TRBJ1-5,TRBV6-2/TRBV6-3,CASSYLGGDQPQHF
TRBJ2-3,TRBV28,CASSGLSGGGTDTQYF
TRBJ1-5,TRBV5-5,CASSLLVANRFSQPQHF
TRBJ1-1,TRBV11-3,CASSPTWPEGEAFF
TRBJ2-7,TRBV6-2/TRBV6-3,CASREGRRYEQYF
TRBJ1-2,TRBV10-2,CASSEFGGGRLGYTF
TRBJ1-4,TRBV30,CAWSAGDGVTEKLFF
TRBJ2-1,TRBV6-2/TRBV6-3,CASSSVPGGEQFF
TRBJ1-5,TRBV7-2,CASSLVTGSNQPQHF
TRBJ1-2,TRBV20-1,CSATDLNYGYTF
TRBJ1-1,TRBV20-1,CSARVSPQGRSEAFF
TRBJ2-3,TRBV29-1,CSVKGQDKGPDTQYF
TRBJ2-7,TRBV20-1,CSARGGRGLYEQYF
TRBJ2-7,TRBV7-8,CASSSRGVLVHYEQYF
TRBJ2-3,TRBV6-4,CASSDWTSGATDTQYF
TRBJ2-3,TRBV5-5,CASSLGEGLAGGTDTQYF
TRBJ1-1,TRBV6-2/TRBV6-3,CASSYWQGVPNTEAFF
TRBJ1-2,TRBV28,CASSSLLSRDRNYGYTF
TRBJ2-2,TRBV10-3,CAIRVSGTGGQPNTGELFF
TRBJ1-2,TRBV20-1,CSARERINYGYTF
TRBJ2-3,TRBV20-1,CSAGIWGTQYF
TRBJ1-1,TRBV28,CASSLSPGEAFF
TRBJ1-1,TRBV2,CASGVSLNTEAFF
TRBJ2-7,TRBV12-3/TRBV12-4,CASSLRGTSGGSYEQYF
TRBJ2-2,TRBV20-1,CSAKTTSGTGELFF